This entry lists 7 T cell receptor beta chains sequenced from one sample in a study of blood T cell repertoires in COVID-19. Data came from immunoSEQ multiplex PCR; TCRdb stores just in-frame clones and leaves some out. The table has approximately 350,000 clones, roughly 90% seen once; the top ten hold approximately 3.1%. The specimen sequenced was PBMCs or T cells enriched from blood (not recorded which). These receptors were obtained from a woman aged 30 to 39 who had recovered from COVID-19.

The chain employs TRBV6-5 and TRBJ1-2; TRBD1 matches at 9 bases. The CDR3 consists of 14 residues. The V gene end was trimmed by 7 bases and the J gene end by 3 bases; junction bases not matched to a gene: 6. CDR1 and CDR2 from the germline V gene are MNHEY and SVGAGI. CDR3 nucleotides: TGTGCCAGCAATAGACAGGGGGGAGACTATGGCTACACCTTC. It yields the protein CASNRQGGDYGYTF.

This clone was observed once. V gene TRBV19 combines with J gene TRBJ2-7; 13 bases line up with TRBD2. After removal of 2 bases from V and 5 bases from J, the junction contained 3 bases not matched to a gene. The germline V gene has CDR1 LNHDA and CDR2 SQIVND (reference sequence). CDR3 length: 15 amino acids. The CDR3 loop reads CASSITSGRAHEQYF. For the CDR3, the DNA is TGTGCCAGTAGTATAACTAGCGGGAGGGCCCACGAGCAGTACTTC.

The genes are TRBV19 and TRBJ1-4, with D perhaps TRBD1 (6 bases). The CDR3 length is 14 residues. Trimming took 5 bases from V and 1 from J, leaving 8 bases between them. Germline V gene sequence: CDR1 LNHDA, CDR2 SQIVND (reference sequence). This CDR3 reads CASSLQGTNEKLFF. In DNA, the CDR3 is TGTGCCAGTAGTTTACAGGGAACTAATGAAAAACTGTTTTTT. The full variable domain, in which reference TRBV19 and TRBJ1-4 provide the parts outside the CDR3, is DGGITQSPKYLFRKEGQNVTLSCEQNLNHDAMYWYRQDPGQGLRLIYYSQIVNDFQKGDIAEGYSVSREKKESFPLTVTSAQKNPTAFYLCASSLQGTNEKLFFGSGTQLSVL.

In this sample, this clone turned up once. This rearrangement joins TRBV27 to TRBJ1-1; 7 bases are a match to TRBD1. Germline CDR1 reads MNHEY; CDR2 reads SMNVEV (reference sequence). J gave up 0 bases and V 3 bases, and 4 bases lay outside the gene matches. This CDR3 region has 15 residues. The CDR3 region has the DNA TGTGCCAGCAGTTTGGCAGGGGGGATGAACACTGAAGCTTTCTTT. It is translated as CASSLAGGMNTEAFF.

This sequence joins TRBV13 and TRBJ1-1; 9 nucleotides match TRBD1. Germline CDR1 and CDR2: PRHDT and FYEKMQ (reference sequence). This CDR3 is 13 amino acids long. Trimming cost V 5 bases and J 7 bases; bases outside gene matches: 5. The CDR3 region has the DNA TGTGCCAGCAGCCCAGGGACAGGGAGTGAAGCTTTCTTT. Its translation: CASSPGTGSEAFF.

V gene TRBV5-8 combines with J gene TRBJ2-1; 8 positions match TRBD2. V shed 4 bases, J shed 2 bases, and the junction held 8 bases outside the gene matches. This CDR3 spans 16 amino acids. Germline CDR1 is SGHTS and CDR2 is YDEGEE. Here the CDR3 reads CASSLRGGLAYNEQFF. CDR3 DNA sequence: TGTGCCAGCAGCCTCCGGGGGGGCCTTGCCTACAATGAGCAGTTCTTC.

The chain links TRBV5-5 to TRBJ2-5, with 10 positions matching TRBD2. This CDR3 contains 16 residues. Germline trimming cut 0 bases from V and 4 bases from J; bases unmatched to any gene: 6. Germline V CDR1 and CDR2: SGHKS, YYEKEE (reference sequence). CDR3 bases: TGTGCCAGCAGCTTGGAATGGACTAGCGGTAGAGAGACCCAGTACTTC. It encodes CASSLEWTSGRETQYF.